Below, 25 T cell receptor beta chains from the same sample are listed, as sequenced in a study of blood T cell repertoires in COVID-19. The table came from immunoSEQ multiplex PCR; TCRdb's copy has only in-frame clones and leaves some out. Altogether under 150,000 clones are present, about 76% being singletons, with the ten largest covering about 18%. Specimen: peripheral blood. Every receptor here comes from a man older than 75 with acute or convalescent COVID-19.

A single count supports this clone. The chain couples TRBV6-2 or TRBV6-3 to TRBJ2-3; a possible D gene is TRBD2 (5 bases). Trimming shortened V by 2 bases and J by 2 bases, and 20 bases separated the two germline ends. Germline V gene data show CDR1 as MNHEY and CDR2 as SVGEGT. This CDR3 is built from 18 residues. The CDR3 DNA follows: TGTGCCAGCAGTTACGTACCATGGTCGACTAAACCCACAGATACGCAGTATTTT. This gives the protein CASSYVPWSTKPTDTQYF.

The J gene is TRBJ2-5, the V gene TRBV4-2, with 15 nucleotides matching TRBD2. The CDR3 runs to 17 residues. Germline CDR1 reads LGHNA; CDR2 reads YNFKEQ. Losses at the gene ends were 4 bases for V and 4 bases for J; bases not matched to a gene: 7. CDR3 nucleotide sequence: TGTGCCAGCAGCCCCTTCCTGGGACTAGCGGGGGGAGAGACCCAGTACTTC. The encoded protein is CASSPFLGLAGGETQYF.

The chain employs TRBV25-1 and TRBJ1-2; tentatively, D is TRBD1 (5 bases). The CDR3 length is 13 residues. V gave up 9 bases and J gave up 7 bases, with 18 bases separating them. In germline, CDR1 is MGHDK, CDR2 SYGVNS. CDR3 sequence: CASSLSRVGGYTF. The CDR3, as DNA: TGTGCCAGTAGTCTTTCCAGGGTTGGTGGCTACACCTTC.

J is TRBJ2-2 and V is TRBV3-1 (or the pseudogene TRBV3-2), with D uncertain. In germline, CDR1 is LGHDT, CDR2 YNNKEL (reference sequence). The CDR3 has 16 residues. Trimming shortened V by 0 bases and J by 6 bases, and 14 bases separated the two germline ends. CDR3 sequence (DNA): TGTGCCAGCAGCCAAGATTACGGAGCGTTGGCCGGGGAGCTGTTTTTT. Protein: CASSQDYGALAGELFF.

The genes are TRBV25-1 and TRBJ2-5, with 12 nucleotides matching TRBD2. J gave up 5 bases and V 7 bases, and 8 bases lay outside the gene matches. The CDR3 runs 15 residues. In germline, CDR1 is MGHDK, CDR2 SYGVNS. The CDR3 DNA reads TGTGCCAGCAAACCGACTAGCGGGGGTTGGGAGACCCAGTACTTC. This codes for CASKPTSGGWETQYF.

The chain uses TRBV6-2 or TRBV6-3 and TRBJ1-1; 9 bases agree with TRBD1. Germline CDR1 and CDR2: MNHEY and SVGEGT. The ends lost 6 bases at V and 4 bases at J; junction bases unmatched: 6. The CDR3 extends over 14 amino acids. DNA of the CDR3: TGTGCCAGCAGCACATCGACAGGGGGCACTGAAGCTTTCTTT. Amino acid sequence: CASSTSTGGTEAFF.

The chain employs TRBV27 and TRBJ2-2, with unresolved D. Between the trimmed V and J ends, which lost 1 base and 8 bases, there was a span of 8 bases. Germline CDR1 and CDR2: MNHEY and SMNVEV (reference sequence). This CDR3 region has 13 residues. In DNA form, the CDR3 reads TGTGCCAGCAGTTTATTAGTGACTGGGGAGCTGTTTTTT. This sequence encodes CASSLLVTGELFF.

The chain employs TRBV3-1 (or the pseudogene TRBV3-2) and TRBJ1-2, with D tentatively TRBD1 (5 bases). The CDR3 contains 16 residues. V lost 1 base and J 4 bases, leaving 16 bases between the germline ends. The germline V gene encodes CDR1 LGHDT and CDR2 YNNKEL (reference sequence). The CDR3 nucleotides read TGTGCCAGCAGCCAAGCCACAGGTCCCAAGGGCTATGGCTACACCTTC. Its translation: CASSQATGPKGYGYTF.

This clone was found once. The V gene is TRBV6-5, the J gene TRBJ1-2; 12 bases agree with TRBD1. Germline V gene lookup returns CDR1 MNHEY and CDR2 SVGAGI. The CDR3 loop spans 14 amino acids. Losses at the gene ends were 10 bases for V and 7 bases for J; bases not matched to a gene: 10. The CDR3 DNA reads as TGTGCCACCAACCCGGGACAGGGGGCAGGTGGCTACACCTTC. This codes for CATNPGQGAGGYTF.

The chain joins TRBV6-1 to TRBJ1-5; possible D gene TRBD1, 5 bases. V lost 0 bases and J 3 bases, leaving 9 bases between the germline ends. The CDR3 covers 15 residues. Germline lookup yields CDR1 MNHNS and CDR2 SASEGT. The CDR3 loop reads CASSEAGGDNQPQHF. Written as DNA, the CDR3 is TGTGCCAGCAGTGAAGCGGGGGGGGACAATCAGCCCCAGCATTTT.

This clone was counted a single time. The CDR3 here is CASSLDIGGYTEAFF. DNA of the CDR3: TGCGCCAGCAGCTTGGATATCGGGGGTTACACTGAAGCTTTCTTT. The chain couples TRBV5-1 to TRBJ1-1, with D maybe TRBD1 (5 bases). This CDR3 is 15 amino acids long. Germline V gene data show CDR1 as SGHRS and CDR2 as YFSETQ. The germline V and J ends were trimmed by 0 bases and 3 bases, with 12 bases remaining between them.

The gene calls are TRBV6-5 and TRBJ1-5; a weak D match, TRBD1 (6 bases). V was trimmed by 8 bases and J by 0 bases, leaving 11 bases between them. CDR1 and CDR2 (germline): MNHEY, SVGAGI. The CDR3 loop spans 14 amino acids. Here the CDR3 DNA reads TGTGCCAGCCGGGACAACCATAGCAATCAGCCCCAGCATTTT. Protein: CASRDNHSNQPQHF.

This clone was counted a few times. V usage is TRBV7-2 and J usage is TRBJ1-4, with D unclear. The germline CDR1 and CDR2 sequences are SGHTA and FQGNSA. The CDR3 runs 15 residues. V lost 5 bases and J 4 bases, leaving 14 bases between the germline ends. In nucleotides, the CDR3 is TGTGCCAGCAGCCCCCAACAGAGCCATAATGAAAAACTGTTTTTT. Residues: CASSPQQSHNEKLFF.

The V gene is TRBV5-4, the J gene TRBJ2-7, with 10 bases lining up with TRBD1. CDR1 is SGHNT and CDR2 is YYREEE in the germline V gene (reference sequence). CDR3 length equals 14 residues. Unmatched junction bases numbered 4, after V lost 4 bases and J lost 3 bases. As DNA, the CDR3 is TGTGCCAGCAGCCCGGGACAGGGGCTCTACGAGCAGTACTTC. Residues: CASSPGQGLYEQYF. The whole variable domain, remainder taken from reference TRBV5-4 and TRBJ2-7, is ETGVTQSPTHLIKTRGQQVTLRCSSQSGHNTVSWYQQALGQGPQFIFQYYREEENGRGNFPPRFSGLQFPNYSSELNVNALELDDSALYLCASSPGQGLYEQYFGPGTRLTVT.

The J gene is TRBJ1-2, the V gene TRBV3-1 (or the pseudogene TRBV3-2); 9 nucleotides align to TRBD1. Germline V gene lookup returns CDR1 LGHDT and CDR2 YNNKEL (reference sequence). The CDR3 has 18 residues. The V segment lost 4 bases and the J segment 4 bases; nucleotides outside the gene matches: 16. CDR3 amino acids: CASSPKSGQGGLSYGYTF. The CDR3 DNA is TGTGCCAGCAGCCCCAAGTCGGGACAGGGAGGCTTGAGCTATGGCTACACCTTC.

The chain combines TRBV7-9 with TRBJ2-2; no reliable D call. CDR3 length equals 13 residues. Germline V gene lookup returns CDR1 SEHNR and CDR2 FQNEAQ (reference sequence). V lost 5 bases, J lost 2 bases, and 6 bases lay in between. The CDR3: CASSPYNTGELFF. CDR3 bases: TGTGCCAGCAGCCCCTACAACACCGGGGAGCTGTTTTTT.

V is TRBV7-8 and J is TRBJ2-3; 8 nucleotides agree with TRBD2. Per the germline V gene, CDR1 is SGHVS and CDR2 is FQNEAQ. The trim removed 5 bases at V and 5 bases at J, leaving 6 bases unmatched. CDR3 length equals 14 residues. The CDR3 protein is CASSPTSGEDTQYF. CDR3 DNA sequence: TGTGCCAGCAGCCCTACTAGCGGTGAAGATACGCAGTATTTT.

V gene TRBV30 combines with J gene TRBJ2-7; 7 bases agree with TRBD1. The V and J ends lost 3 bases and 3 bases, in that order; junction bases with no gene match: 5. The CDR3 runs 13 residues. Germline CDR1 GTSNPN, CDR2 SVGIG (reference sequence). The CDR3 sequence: CAWSRGYVYEQYF. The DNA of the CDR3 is TGTGCCTGGAGCAGGGGGTATGTCTACGAGCAGTACTTC.

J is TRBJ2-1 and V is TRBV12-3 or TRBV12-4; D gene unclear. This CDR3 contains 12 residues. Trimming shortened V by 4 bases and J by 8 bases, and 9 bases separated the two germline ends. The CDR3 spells CASSSRVDEQFF. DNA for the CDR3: TGTGCCAGCAGTTCTCGGGTCGATGAGCAGTTCTTC.

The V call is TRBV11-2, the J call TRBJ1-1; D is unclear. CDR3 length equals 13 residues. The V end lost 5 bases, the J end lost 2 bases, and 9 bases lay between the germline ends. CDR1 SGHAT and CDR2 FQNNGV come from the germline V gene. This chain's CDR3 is CASSTTDNTEAFF. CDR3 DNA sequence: TGTGCCAGCAGCACAACAGATAACACTGAAGCTTTCTTT.

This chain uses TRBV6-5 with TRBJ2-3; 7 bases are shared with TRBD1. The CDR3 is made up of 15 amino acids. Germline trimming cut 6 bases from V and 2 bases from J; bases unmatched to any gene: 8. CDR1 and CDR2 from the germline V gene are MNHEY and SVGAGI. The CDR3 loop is CASRQGSLFTDTQYF. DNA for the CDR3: TGTGCCAGCAGACAGGGGTCATTATTCACAGATACGCAGTATTTT.

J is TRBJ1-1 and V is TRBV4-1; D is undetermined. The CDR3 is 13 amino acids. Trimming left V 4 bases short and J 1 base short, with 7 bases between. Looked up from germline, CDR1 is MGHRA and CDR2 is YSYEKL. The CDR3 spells CASSRPGNTEAFF. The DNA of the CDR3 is TGCGCCAGCAGCCGACCAGGGAACACTGAAGCTTTCTTT.

CDR3 sequence: CASSQGERGGLWGEQFF. DNA for the CDR3: TGTGCCAGCAGCCAAGGGGAGCGCGGGGGCCTTTGGGGTGAGCAGTTCTTC. The chain couples TRBV14 to TRBJ2-1; D may be TRBD2 (7 bases). CDR1 and CDR2 (germline): SGHDN, FVKESK. Trimming pared 1 base from V and 9 bases from J, leaving 22 bases between. This CDR3 contains 17 residues.

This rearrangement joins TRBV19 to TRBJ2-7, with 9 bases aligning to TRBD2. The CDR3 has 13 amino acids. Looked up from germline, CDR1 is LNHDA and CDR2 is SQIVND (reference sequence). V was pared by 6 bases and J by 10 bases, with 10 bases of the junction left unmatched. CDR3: CASSNTGTSFQYF. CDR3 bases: TGTGCCAGTAGCAACACGGGGACTAGCTTTCAGTACTTC.

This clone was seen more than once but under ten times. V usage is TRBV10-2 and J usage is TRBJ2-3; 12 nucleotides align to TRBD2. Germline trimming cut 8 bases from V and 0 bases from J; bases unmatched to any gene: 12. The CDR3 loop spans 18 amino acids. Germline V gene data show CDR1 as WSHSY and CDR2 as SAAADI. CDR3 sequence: CASRLSSGGGYSTDTQYF. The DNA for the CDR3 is TGCGCCAGCCGCCTCTCTAGCGGGGGGGGATATAGCACAGATACGCAGTATTTT.